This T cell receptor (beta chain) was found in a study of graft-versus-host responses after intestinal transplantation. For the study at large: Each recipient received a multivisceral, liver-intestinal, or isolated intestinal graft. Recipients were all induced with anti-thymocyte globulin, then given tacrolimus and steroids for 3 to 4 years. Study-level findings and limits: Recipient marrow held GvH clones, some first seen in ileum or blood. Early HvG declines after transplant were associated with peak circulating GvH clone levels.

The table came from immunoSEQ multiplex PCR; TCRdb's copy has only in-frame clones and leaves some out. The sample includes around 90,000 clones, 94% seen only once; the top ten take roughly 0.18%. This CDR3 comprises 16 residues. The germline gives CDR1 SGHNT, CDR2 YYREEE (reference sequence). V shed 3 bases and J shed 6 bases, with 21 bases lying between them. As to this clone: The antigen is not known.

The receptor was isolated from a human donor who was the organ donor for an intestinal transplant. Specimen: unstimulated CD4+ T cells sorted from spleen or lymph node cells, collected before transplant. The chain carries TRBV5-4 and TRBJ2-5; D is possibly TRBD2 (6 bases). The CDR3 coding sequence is TGTGCCAGCAGCTCGCCAGAGGGACTTAGCACGAAGACCCAGTACTTC. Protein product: CASSSPEGLSTKTQYF. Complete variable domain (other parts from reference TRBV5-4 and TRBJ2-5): ETGVTQSPTHLIKTRGQQVTLRCSSQSGHNTVSWYQQALGQGPQFIFQYYREEENGRGNFPPRFSGLQFPNYSSELNVNALELDDSALYLCASSSPEGLSTKTQYFGPGTRLLVL.